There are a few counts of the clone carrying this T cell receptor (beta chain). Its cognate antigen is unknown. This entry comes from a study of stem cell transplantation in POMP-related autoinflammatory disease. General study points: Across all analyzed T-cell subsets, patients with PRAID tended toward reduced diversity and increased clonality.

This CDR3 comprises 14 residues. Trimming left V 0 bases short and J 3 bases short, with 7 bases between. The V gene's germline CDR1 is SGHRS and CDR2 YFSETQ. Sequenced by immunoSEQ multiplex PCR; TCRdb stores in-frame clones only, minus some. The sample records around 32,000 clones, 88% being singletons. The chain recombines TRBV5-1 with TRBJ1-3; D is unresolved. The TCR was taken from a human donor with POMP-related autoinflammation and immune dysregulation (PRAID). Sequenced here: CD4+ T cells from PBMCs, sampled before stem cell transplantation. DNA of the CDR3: TGCGCCAGCAGCTTGGGGGCTGGTGGAAACACCATATATTTT. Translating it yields CASSLGAGGNTIYF. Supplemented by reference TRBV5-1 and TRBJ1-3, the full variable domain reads KAGVTQTPRYLIKTRGQQVTLSCSPISGHRSVSWYQQTPGQGLQFLFEYFSETQRNKGNFPGRFSGRQFSNSRSEMNVSTLELGDSALYLCASSLGAGGNTIYFGEGSWLTVV.